This T cell receptor (beta chain) was obtained from a study of blood T cell repertoires in COVID-19. Repertoires were generated with immunoSEQ multiplex PCR, while TCRdb's copy carries only in-frame clones and drops some. The sample carries more than 300,000 clones, approximately 87% recorded once. Patients in Seattle were enrolled during active infection, then followed longitudinally. With 7 bases clipped from V and 6 bases from J, the junction kept 6 bases outside the gene matches. Per germline, CDR1 SGHRS and CDR2 YFSETQ. This CDR3 spans 14 amino acids. This chain links TRBV5-1 with TRBJ2-2; 10 bases line up with TRBD2. The sample was peripheral blood. The sequence came from a woman aged 25 to 39 with COVID-19, enrolled during active disease. CDR3 in amino acids: CASGIAGGAGELFF. The CDR3 DNA is TGCGCCAGCGGAATAGCGGGAGGCGCCGGGGAGCTGTTTTTT. Full variable domain (rest looked up from reference TRBV5-1 and TRBJ2-2): KAGVTQTPRYLIKTRGQQVTLSCSPISGHRSVSWYQQTPGQGLQFLFEYFSETQRNKGNFPGRFSGRQFSNSRSEMNVSTLELGDSALYLCASGIAGGAGELFFGEGSRLTVL.